One sample yielded the 20 T cell receptor beta chains listed below, sequenced in a study of lymphopenia after photon versus proton radiotherapy. This table comes from immunoSEQ multiplex PCR, and its TCRdb copy is limited to in-frame clones, with some not included. In the table there are fewer than 70,000 clones, 87% of which are singletons. Sequenced here: peripheral blood, sampled from a patient treated with proton-based radiotherapy. These receptor sequences come from a man older than 75 with esophageal cancer.

The V and J genes are TRBV4-3 and TRBJ2-7; a weak D match, TRBD1 (6 bases). Trimming took 0 bases from V and 3 from J, leaving 12 bases between them. The CDR3 is 15 residues long. Germline V gene sequence: CDR1 LGHNA, CDR2 YSLEER. The CDR3 here is CASSQDRGHFYEQYF. The CDR3 DNA reads as TGCGCCAGCAGCCAAGATCGGGGACACTTCTACGAGCAGTACTTC.

The chain combines TRBV2 with TRBJ2-1; weak D call: TRBD2 (6 bases). CDR1 and CDR2 from the germline V gene are SNHLY and FYNNEI. Trimming shortened V by 5 bases and J by 0 bases, and 11 bases separated the two germline ends. CDR3 length equals 15 residues. The CDR3 sequence: CASSRMGGSYNEQFF. In nucleotides, the CDR3 is TGTGCCAGCAGTCGGATGGGGGGCTCCTACAATGAGCAGTTCTTC.

The chain employs TRBV7-2 and TRBJ1-3; D not resolved. This CDR3 region has 15 residues. CDR1 and CDR2 from the germline V gene are SGHTA and FQGNSA. V shed 4 bases and J shed 2 bases, with 12 bases lying between them. CDR3 sequence: CASSWNNSPGNTIYF. The DNA of the CDR3 is TGTGCCAGCAGCTGGAACAATTCGCCTGGAAACACCATATATTTT.

The chain combines TRBV9 with TRBJ2-7; 7 bases line up with TRBD1. This CDR3 is 14 amino acids long. CDR1 SGDLS and CDR2 YYNGEE come from the germline V gene. The ends lost 5 bases at V and 6 bases at J; junction bases unmatched: 11. In DNA form, the CDR3 reads TGTGCCAGCAGGATCCCGGGACAGAACGTCGAGCAGTACTTC. This codes for CASRIPGQNVEQYF.

The chain recombines TRBV2 with TRBJ1-5; the match to TRBD1 covers 9 bases. J lost 5 bases, V lost 4 bases, and 3 bases had no gene match. Germline CDR1 and CDR2: SNHLY and FYNNEI. The CDR3 extends over 14 amino acids. The CDR3 sequence: CASSGTGGHQPQHF. For the CDR3, the DNA is TGTGCCAGCAGTGGCACAGGGGGCCATCAGCCCCAGCATTTT.

This clone was seen more than once but under ten times. V and J are TRBV4-2 and TRBJ1-1, with TRBD1 as a possible D gene (5 bases). The germline V gene encodes CDR1 LGHNA and CDR2 YNFKEQ. CDR3 size: 14 residues. Trimming pared 1 base from V and 4 bases from J, leaving 10 bases between. The CDR3 DNA sequence: TGTGCCAGCAGCCAAGCAGGGATTATCACTGAAGCTTTCTTT. This codes for CASSQAGIITEAFF.

This sequence joins TRBV6-5 and TRBJ1-1, with D perhaps TRBD1 (6 bases). The CDR3 is 12 amino acids. Trimming shortened V by 4 bases and J by 10 bases, and 13 bases separated the two germline ends. CDR1 is MNHEY, CDR2 SVGAGI, per germline. CDR3 bases: TGTGCCAGCAGTTCGAGAGGGGGAAGAGCTTTCTTT. Translated: CASSSRGGRAFF.

The count of this clone is one. This sequence joins TRBV7-2 and TRBJ1-3; no firm D call. Per germline, CDR1 SGHTA and CDR2 FQGNSA. Trimming left V 2 bases short and J 0 bases short, with 8 bases between. CDR3 length equals 15 residues. CDR3 residues: CASSLFGSSGNTIYF. The CDR3 bases are TGTGCCAGCAGCTTATTTGGGAGCTCTGGAAACACCATATATTTT.

This chain uses TRBV5-1 with TRBJ1-1, with 11 bases matching TRBD1. The germline gives CDR1 SGHRS, CDR2 YFSETQ. Trimming cost V 4 bases and J 4 bases; bases outside gene matches: 6. The CDR3 has 15 amino acids. This chain's CDR3 is CASSRTGGFGTEAFF. DNA for the CDR3: TGCGCCAGCAGCCGGACAGGGGGCTTCGGCACTGAAGCTTTCTTT.

This rearrangement joins TRBV5-1 to TRBJ1-1, with a possible D match to TRBD1 (6 bases). The CDR3 is 15 amino acids. Trimming stripped 0 bases from V and 0 bases from J, with 9 bases between. Germline V CDR1 and CDR2: SGHRS, YFSETQ. This chain's CDR3 is CASSLAGTLNTEAFF. The CDR3 bases are TGCGCCAGCAGCTTGGCCGGGACATTGAACACTGAAGCTTTCTTT. The full variable domain, its missing parts supplied by reference TRBV5-1 and TRBJ1-1, is KAGVTQTPRYLIKTRGQQVTLSCSPISGHRSVSWYQQTPGQGLQFLFEYFSETQRNKGNFPGRFSGRQFSNSRSEMNVSTLELGDSALYLCASSLAGTLNTEAFFGQGTRLTVV.

The rearrangement uses TRBV11-1 and TRBJ1-2, with D unclear. The germline gives CDR1 SGHAT, CDR2 FQDESV (reference sequence). The CDR3 sequence is 15 residues long. Trimming cost V 1 base and J 5 bases, with 14 bases left between them. Here the CDR3 DNA reads TGTGCCAGCAGCTTAGGGCGGGCGTCTTCGTATGGCTACACCTTC. It encodes CASSLGRASSYGYTF.

This rearrangement joins TRBV29-1 to TRBJ1-1; D unclear. The V end lost 6 bases, the J end lost 6 bases, and 14 bases lay between the germline ends. CDR3 size: 12 residues. CDR1 is SQVTM, CDR2 ANQGSEA, per germline. This CDR3 is CSVIDVASEAFF. CDR3 nucleotide sequence: TGCAGCGTCATTGATGTAGCGTCTGAAGCTTTCTTT.

The chain carries TRBV7-2 and TRBJ2-3, with TRBD1 matching 8 bases. CDR1 is SGHTA, CDR2 FQGNSA, per germline. The CDR3 is made up of 18 amino acids. V lost 1 base, J lost 8 bases, and 17 bases stayed unmatched. The CDR3 DNA is TGTGCCAGCAGCTTAGAGTTCCCAGGGGGCCTCGAGGTGGTTACGCAGTATTTT. It specifies CASSLEFPGGLEVVTQYF. The complete variable domain, with remaining parts taken from reference TRBV7-2 and TRBJ2-3, reads GAGVSQSPSNKVTEKGKDVELRCDPISGHTALYWYRQSLGQGLEFLIYFQGNSAPDKSGLPSDRFSAERTGGSVSTLTIQRTQQEDSAVYLCASSLEFPGGLEVVTQYFGPGTRLTVL.

The genes are TRBV7-2 and TRBJ1-4; D not resolved. The CDR3 is 15 amino acids. V was pared by 5 bases and J by 1 base, with 11 bases between. Germline lookup yields CDR1 SGHTA and CDR2 FQGNSA. The CDR3 DNA sequence: TGTGCCAGCAGCCCATATCTGGAAACTAATGAAAAACTGTTTTTT. Its protein is CASSPYLETNEKLFF. Filled out from reference TRBV7-2 and TRBJ1-4, the complete variable domain reads GAGVSQSPSNKVTEKGKDVELRCDPISGHTALYWYRQSLGQGLEFLIYFQGNSAPDKSGLPSDRFSAERTGGSVSTLTIQRTQQEDSAVYLCASSPYLETNEKLFFGSGTQLSVL.

The chain couples TRBV7-9 to TRBJ2-1; no reliable D call. The CDR3 extends over 13 amino acids. The V end was cut by 2 bases, the J end by 4 bases, with 6 bases between. CDR1 SEHNR and CDR2 FQNEAQ come from the germline V gene (reference sequence). CDR3 region: CASSLRRYNEQFF. CDR3 sequence (DNA): TGTGCCAGCAGCTTAAGGCGGTACAATGAGCAGTTCTTC. Using reference TRBV7-9 and TRBJ2-1 for the parts outside the CDR3, the full variable domain is DTGVSQNPRHKITKRGQNVTFRCDPISEHNRLYWYRQTLGQGPEFLTYFQNEAQLEKSRLLSDRFSAERPKGSFSTLEIQRTEQGDSAMYLCASSLRRYNEQFFGPGTRLTVL.

The rearrangement joins TRBV13 to TRBJ2-2; the match to TRBD2 covers 14 bases. The CDR3 totals 17 residues. From germline, CDR1 is PRHDT and CDR2 FYEKMQ (reference sequence). The V and J ends lost 5 bases and 3 bases, in that order; junction bases with no gene match: 5. The CDR3 DNA reads as TGTGCCAGCAGCCCGCTGGGACTAGCGGGGGACACCGGGGAGCTGTTTTTT. It yields the protein CASSPLGLAGDTGELFF.

This chain uses TRBV6-1 with TRBJ1-4; D possibly corresponds to TRBD1 (5 bases). The germline CDR1 and CDR2 sequences are MNHNS and SASEGT. V lost 6 bases to trimming and J lost 8 bases, with 13 bases between them. The CDR3 loop spans 13 amino acids. The DNA for the CDR3 is TGTGCCAGCAGACGGGACTGGGAGGAAAAACTGTTTTTT. The encoded protein is CASRRDWEEKLFF.

The rearrangement links TRBV11-2 to TRBJ2-3; tentative D call: TRBD1 (6 bases). There are 18 residues in the CDR3. Trimming shortened V by 1 base and J by 3 bases, and 20 bases separated the two germline ends. Germline-derived CDR1 and CDR2 are SGHAT and FQNNGV. CDR3 protein: CASSLAPFRAGVTDTQYF. CDR3 bases: TGTGCCAGCAGCTTAGCCCCCTTTCGGGCAGGGGTGACAGATACGCAGTATTTT.

V gene TRBV18 combines with J gene TRBJ1-1; perhaps TRBD1 as D (6 bases). Trimming took 4 bases from V and 2 from J, leaving 11 bases between them. Per germline, CDR1 KGHSH and CDR2 LQKENI. The CDR3 consists of 14 residues. CDR3: CASSQGGLNTEAFF. Here the CDR3 DNA reads TGTGCCAGCTCACAGGGGGGACTTAACACTGAAGCTTTCTTT.

This clone was seen a single time. This chain joins TRBV12-5 and TRBJ2-7; 9 nucleotides line up with TRBD1. The CDR3 is made up of 18 amino acids. Germline V gives CDR1 LGHNT, CDR2 FRNRAP. Trimming took 4 bases from V and 3 from J; bases not matched to a gene: 16. The CDR3 region is CASGSRPHPGTGNYEQYF. In DNA, the CDR3 is TGTGCTAGTGGTTCCCGCCCCCACCCCGGGACAGGGAACTACGAGCAGTACTTC. The full variable domain, completed using reference TRBV12-5 and TRBJ2-7, is DARVTQTPRHKVTEMGQEVTMRCQPILGHNTVFWYRQTMMQGLELLAYFRNRAPLDDSGMPKDRFSAEMPDATLATLKIQPSEPRDSAVYFCASGSRPHPGTGNYEQYFGPGTRLTVT.